Listed here are 22 T cell receptor beta chains from one sample, sequenced in a study of cytomegalovirus exposure and HLA in healthy donors. Both 60 Vbeta primers and 13 Jbeta primers went into the PCR. TCRdb's copy holds only in-frame clones and misses some; the assay was immunoSEQ multiplex PCR. The repertoire holds roughly 180,000 clones, with 9.5% as singletons. Sequencing input: PBMCs. The origin of the receptors is a woman under 40 in good health and CMV-seropositive.

This chain joins TRBV10-2 and TRBJ1-5, with D tentatively TRBD1 (6 bases). Germline V gene lookup returns CDR1 WSHSY and CDR2 SAAADI. Between the trimmed V and J ends, which lost 5 bases and 0 bases, there was a span of 11 bases. The CDR3 loop spans 15 amino acids. The CDR3 here is CASSTGTHSNQPQHF. DNA for the CDR3: TGCGCCAGCAGTACCGGGACACATAGCAATCAGCCCCAGCATTTT.

The genes are TRBV7-2 and TRBJ2-7, with 10 bases that match TRBD2. J was trimmed by 6 bases and V by 1 base; bases with no gene match: 6. The CDR3 totals 15 residues. Germline V CDR1 and CDR2: SGHTA, FQGNSA. The CDR3 here is CASSLGSSGRFEQYF. In DNA, the CDR3 is TGTGCCAGCAGCTTAGGGTCTAGCGGGAGATTCGAGCAGTACTTC.

As concerns this clone: The junction departs from germline at one end; a sequencing error may be responsible. This rearrangement joins TRBV7-7 to TRBJ2-5, with no clear D. CDR3 length: 12 residues. The germline V gene encodes CDR1 SSHAT and CDR2 FNYEAQ (reference sequence). CDR3 nucleotide sequence: TGTGCCAGCAGCTACCCGCTAGGCCCCTCGAACTTC. This codes for CASSYPLGPSNF. Complete variable domain (other parts from reference TRBV7-7 and TRBJ2-5): GAGVSQSPRYKVTKRGQDVTLRCDPISSHATLYWYQQALGQGPEFLTYFNYEAQPDKSGLPSDRFSAERPEGSISTLTIQRTEQRDSAMYRCASSYPLGPSNFGPGTRLLVL.

The chain links TRBV14 to TRBJ2-1, with TRBD2 identical over 9 bases. Germline CDR1 and CDR2: SGHDN and FVKESK. After removal of 1 base from V and 10 bases from J, the junction contained 8 bases not matched to a gene. CDR3 length equals 15 residues. In DNA form, the CDR3 reads TGTGCCAGCAGCCAAGTCGTACTAGCGGGTTCCGAGCAGTTCTTC. This gives the protein CASSQVVLAGSEQFF.

This clone has more than one count but fewer than ten. The rearrangement joins TRBV10-3 to TRBJ2-7; the match to TRBD2 covers 7 bases. Germline V CDR1 and CDR2: ENHRY, SYGVKD. The CDR3 covers 14 residues. The V and J ends lost 10 bases and 1 base, in that order; junction bases with no gene match: 10. Here the CDR3 reads CATSISSGSYEQYF. In DNA form, the CDR3 reads TGTGCCACTTCTATCTCTAGCGGTTCCTACGAGCAGTACTTC.

The chain carries TRBV18 and TRBJ1-5; 7 nucleotides align to TRBD1. The germline CDR1 and CDR2 sequences are KGHSH and LQKENI. The CDR3 consists of 15 residues. The junction had 9 bases not matched to a gene; V was cut back by 5 bases and J by 5 bases. In DNA form, the CDR3 reads TGTGCCAGCTCAAGGTCGGCAGGGGGTGATCAGCCCCAGCATTTT. This encodes CASSRSAGGDQPQHF.

V is TRBV7-6 and J is TRBJ2-3, with D maybe TRBD1 (6 bases). Per germline, CDR1 SGHVS and CDR2 FNYEAQ. The CDR3 contains 14 residues. V lost 5 bases and J 6 bases, leaving 15 bases between the germline ends. The CDR3 nucleotides read TGTGCCAGCAGCCCTACGACAGGTCCGGATACGCAGTATTTT. This sequence encodes CASSPTTGPDTQYF.

This clone has more than one count but fewer than ten. The chain carries TRBV4-1 and TRBJ2-1, with D possibly matching TRBD2 (6 bases). CDR1 and CDR2 from the germline V gene are MGHRA and YSYEKL. The CDR3 covers 15 residues. Trimming left V 0 bases short and J 8 bases short, with 14 bases between. CDR3 DNA sequence: TGCGCCAGCAGCCAAGATTGGGACTTGACGGATGAGCAGTTCTTC. Its protein is CASSQDWDLTDEQFF.

The V and J genes are TRBV5-4 and TRBJ1-6; 10 bases agree with TRBD1. The V and J ends lost 2 bases and 6 bases, in that order; junction bases with no gene match: 2. The CDR3 is 15 amino acids. From germline, CDR1 is SGHNT and CDR2 YYREEE (reference sequence). CDR3: CASSFRDRGNSPLHF. Here the CDR3 DNA reads TGTGCCAGCAGCTTCCGGGACAGGGGTAATTCACCCCTCCACTTT.

This clone was observed a few times. The chain uses TRBV5-1 and TRBJ1-4; 7 bases match TRBD1. There are 14 residues in the CDR3. The germline V gene encodes CDR1 SGHRS and CDR2 YFSETQ. The V and J ends lost 4 bases and 7 bases, in that order; junction bases with no gene match: 7. The CDR3 sequence: CASSAVRQGEKLFF. The CDR3 DNA reads as TGCGCCAGCAGCGCCGTAAGACAGGGTGAAAAACTGTTTTTT.

This sequence joins TRBV7-2 and TRBJ1-1; no clear D. The CDR3 length is 11 residues. V lost 3 bases and J 5 bases, leaving 4 bases between the germline ends. Germline lookup yields CDR1 SGHTA and CDR2 FQGNSA. The DNA for the CDR3 is TGTGCCAGCAGCTTGAGGACTGAAGCTTTCTTT. This encodes CASSLRTEAFF.

The chain joins TRBV6-4 to TRBJ2-7; 10 nucleotides agree with TRBD2. After removal of 4 bases from V and 2 bases from J, the junction contained 8 bases not matched to a gene. This CDR3 has 16 amino acids. Germline CDR1 MRHNA, CDR2 SNTAGT. The CDR3, as DNA: TGTGCCAGCAGTGCGGATAGCGGGAGGCCCACCTACGAGCAGTACTTC. Encoded protein: CASSADSGRPTYEQYF.

The CDR3 DNA reads as TGTGCCAGCAGCTTGGAGGGAGGGAGGGGGGCCTACGAGCAGTACTTC. This codes for CASSLEGGRGAYEQYF. This chain connects TRBV5-4 to TRBJ2-5; D may be TRBD2 (7 bases). The J call may be in error: the DNA end matches TRBJ2-7 better. Looked up from germline, CDR1 is SGHNT and CDR2 is YYREEE (reference sequence). The CDR3 has 16 amino acids.

This clone was seen a handful of times. The chain recombines TRBV27 with TRBJ2-1, with TRBD2 matching over 9 bases. Germline loops: CDR1 MNHEY, CDR2 SMNVEV (reference sequence). The CDR3 sequence is 16 residues long. V shed 2 bases, J shed 5 bases, and the junction held 7 bases outside the gene matches. The CDR3 protein is CASSLRLVAGDNEQFF. CDR3 nucleotides: TGTGCCAGCAGTTTACGTCTGGTAGCGGGAGACAATGAGCAGTTCTTC.

V usage is TRBV27 and J usage is TRBJ2-5; maybe TRBD2 (6 bases). The J call may be incorrect, as the DNA end agrees better with TRBJ2-7. Germline CDR1 reads MNHEY; CDR2 reads SMNVEV (reference sequence). The CDR3 covers 14 residues. The CDR3 protein is CASSLSGSRYEQYF. CDR3 DNA: TGTGCCAGCAGTTTATCCGGGAGTAGGTACGAGCAGTACTTC.

As to this clone: No DNA is shown, since the ends of the CDR3 on it are uncertain; the CDR3 is the one TCRdb lists. The CDR3 here is CAWVGQGTSGAPKEYF. V is TRBV30 and J is TRBJ2-7; the D segment call TRBD2 is taken from the table without a DNA check. The CDR3 numbers 16 amino acids, ends counted. Germline V gene data show CDR1 as GTSNPN and CDR2 as SVGIG (reference sequence).

V and J are TRBV2 and TRBJ1-5, with a tentative D call TRBD1 (6 bases). This CDR3 is built from 13 residues. The germline V gene encodes CDR1 SNHLY and CDR2 FYNNEI. V was clipped by 5 bases and J by 7 bases, with 12 bases between them. The CDR3, as DNA: TGTGCCAGCAGTTTTCAGGGGACCCAGCCCCAGCATTTT. Protein: CASSFQGTQPQHF.

This clone occurred a few times. This chain joins TRBV4-1 and TRBJ1-2; 10 bases line up with TRBD1. The CDR3 loop spans 15 amino acids. J was trimmed by 1 base and V by 5 bases; bases with no gene match: 4. Per the germline V gene, CDR1 is MGHRA and CDR2 is YSYEKL. The CDR3 bases are TGCGCCAGCAGCGCCGGACAGGGGGTTAACTATGGCTACACCTTC. As protein: CASSAGQGVNYGYTF.

The CDR3 spells CASSVGGVAGGLTGELFF. CDR3 coding DNA: TGTGCCAGCAGCGTAGGCGGCGTTGCGGGAGGATTGACCGGGGAGCTGTTTTTT. This chain joins TRBV9 and TRBJ2-2; TRBD2 matches 8 bases. The CDR3 has 18 amino acids. The germline V gene has CDR1 SGDLS and CDR2 YYNGEE. The V gene end was trimmed by 0 bases and the J gene end by 5 bases; junction bases not matched to a gene: 12.

Notes on this clone: Additional DNA sequences in this sample encode the identical CDR3. This chain joins TRBV7-9 and TRBJ2-7; no firm D call. Germline values: CDR1 SEHNR, CDR2 FQNEAQ (reference sequence). V was clipped by 5 bases and J by 5 bases, with 7 bases between them. The CDR3 spans 11 residues. The CDR3 loop reads CASSLVDEQYF. The DNA of the CDR3 is TGTGCCAGCAGCCTTGTTGACGAGCAGTACTTC.

The genes are TRBV19 and TRBJ1-3; D gene ambiguous. This CDR3 comprises 15 residues. The ends were cut back, 1 base at V and 4 bases at J, with 11 bases in the middle. Germline CDR1 LNHDA, CDR2 SQIVND (reference sequence). CDR3 region: CASSIGGWSGNTIYF. The CDR3 DNA follows: TGTGCCAGTAGTATAGGAGGCTGGTCCGGAAACACCATATATTTT.

The chain carries TRBV27 and TRBJ2-7; 9 nucleotides line up with TRBD2. Germline CDR1 reads MNHEY; CDR2 reads SMNVEV (reference sequence). With V trimmed by 2 bases and J by 0 bases, 5 bases remained unmatched. The CDR3 extends over 16 amino acids. CDR3 sequence (DNA): TGTGCCAGCAGTTTAAGTGAGCGGGAGGACTCCTACGAGCAGTACTTC. Amino acids: CASSLSEREDSYEQYF.